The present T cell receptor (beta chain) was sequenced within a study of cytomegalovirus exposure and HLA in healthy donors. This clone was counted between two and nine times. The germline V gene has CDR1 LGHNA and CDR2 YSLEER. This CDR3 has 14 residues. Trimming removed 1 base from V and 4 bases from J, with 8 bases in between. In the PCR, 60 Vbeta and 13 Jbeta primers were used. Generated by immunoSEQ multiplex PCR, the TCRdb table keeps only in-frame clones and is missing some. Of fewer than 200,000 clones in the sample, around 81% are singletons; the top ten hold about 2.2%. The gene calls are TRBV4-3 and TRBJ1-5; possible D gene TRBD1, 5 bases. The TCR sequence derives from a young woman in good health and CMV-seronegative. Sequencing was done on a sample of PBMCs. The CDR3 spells CASSQGQINQPQHF. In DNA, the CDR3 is TGCGCCAGCAGCCAAGGACAGATTAATCAGCCCCAGCATTTT.